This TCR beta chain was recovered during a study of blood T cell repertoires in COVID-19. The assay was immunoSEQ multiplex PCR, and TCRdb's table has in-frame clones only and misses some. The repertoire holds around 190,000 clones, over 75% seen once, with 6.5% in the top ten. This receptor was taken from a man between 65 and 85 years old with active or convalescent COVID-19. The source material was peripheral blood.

The CDR3 bases are TGTGCCAGCTCACCACCTTCGGCAGGGGGAGCCTATGGCTACACCTTC. It specifies CASSPPSAGGAYGYTF. The gene calls are TRBV18 and TRBJ1-2, with TRBD1 identical over 7 bases. Per the germline V gene, CDR1 is KGHSH and CDR2 is LQKENI. After removal of 0 bases from V and 4 bases from J, the junction contained 8 bases not matched to a gene. The CDR3 loop spans 16 amino acids.